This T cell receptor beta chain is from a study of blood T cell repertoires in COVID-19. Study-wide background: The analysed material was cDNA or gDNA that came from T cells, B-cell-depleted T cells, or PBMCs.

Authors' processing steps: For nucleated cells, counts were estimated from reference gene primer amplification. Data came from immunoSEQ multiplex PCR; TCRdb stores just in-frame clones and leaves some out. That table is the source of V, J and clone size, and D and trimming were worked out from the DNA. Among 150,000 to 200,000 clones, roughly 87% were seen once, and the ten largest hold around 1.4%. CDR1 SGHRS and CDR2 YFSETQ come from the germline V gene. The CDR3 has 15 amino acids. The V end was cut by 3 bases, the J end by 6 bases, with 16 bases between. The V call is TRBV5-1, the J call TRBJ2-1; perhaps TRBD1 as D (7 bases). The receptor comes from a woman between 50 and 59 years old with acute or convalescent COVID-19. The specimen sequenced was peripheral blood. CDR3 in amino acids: CASSSEGARGNEQFF. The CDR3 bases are TGCGCCAGCAGCTCCGAGGGGGCGCGGGGCAATGAGCAGTTCTTC.